A single T cell receptor beta chain is shown here with its context. Germline V gene sequence: CDR1 SGHDN, CDR2 FVKESK. CDR3 length equals 14 residues. The V and J ends lost 1 base and 4 bases respectively, with 8 bases between them. This sample is part of a study of blood T cell repertoires in COVID-19. Study information: The United States, Italy and Spain provided the acute and convalescent COVID-19 samples. The analysed material was cDNA or gDNA that came from T cells, B-cell-depleted T cells, or PBMCs.

Generated by immunoSEQ multiplex PCR, the TCRdb table keeps only in-frame clones and is missing some. The data show around 140,000 clones, about 88% seen once. Participants were aged roughly 18 to 89 years from some 24 US areas. Participants were placed into cohorts based on the clinical history they reported. Material: PBMCs or T cells enriched from blood (not recorded which). This clonotype originated in a man aged 40-49 years with acute COVID-19. The chain carries TRBV14 and TRBJ2-1, with D unresolved. In nucleotides, the CDR3 is TGTGCCAGCAGCCAAGCCCCCGGGTACAATGAGCAGTTCTTC. It codes for CASSQAPGYNEQFF. The full variable domain, in which reference TRBV14 and TRBJ2-1 provide the parts outside the CDR3, is EAGVTQFPSHSVIEKGQTVTLRCDPISGHDNLYWYRRVMGKEIKFLLHFVKESKQDESGMPNNRFLAERTGGTYSTLKVQPAELEDSGVYFCASSQAPGYNEQFFGPGTRLTVL.